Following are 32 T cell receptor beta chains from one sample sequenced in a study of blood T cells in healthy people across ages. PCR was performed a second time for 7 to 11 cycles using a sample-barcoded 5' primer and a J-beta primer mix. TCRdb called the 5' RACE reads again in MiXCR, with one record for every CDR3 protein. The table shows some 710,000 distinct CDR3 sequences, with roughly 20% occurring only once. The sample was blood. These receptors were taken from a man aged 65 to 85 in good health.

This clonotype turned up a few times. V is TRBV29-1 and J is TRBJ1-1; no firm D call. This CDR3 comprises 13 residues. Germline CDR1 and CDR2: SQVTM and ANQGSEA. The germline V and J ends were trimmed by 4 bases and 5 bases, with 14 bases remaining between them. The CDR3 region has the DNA TGCAGCGTTGCCGTTTATGGCCATACTGAAGCTTTCTTT. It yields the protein CSVAVYGHTEAFF.

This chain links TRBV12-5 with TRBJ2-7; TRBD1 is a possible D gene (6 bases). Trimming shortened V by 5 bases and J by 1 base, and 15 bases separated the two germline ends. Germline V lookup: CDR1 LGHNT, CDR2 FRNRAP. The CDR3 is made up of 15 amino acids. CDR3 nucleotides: TGTGCTAGTGGTCTGGCTCCGACAGGTTCCTACGAGCAGTACTTC. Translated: CASGLAPTGSYEQYF.

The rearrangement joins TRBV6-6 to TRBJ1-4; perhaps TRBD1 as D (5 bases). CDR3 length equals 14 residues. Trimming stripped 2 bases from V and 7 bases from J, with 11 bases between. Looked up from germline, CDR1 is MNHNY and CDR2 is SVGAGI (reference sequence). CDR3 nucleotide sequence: TGTGCCAGCAGTTACAGGCAGGGTGTTGAAAAACTGTTTTTT. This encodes CASSYRQGVEKLFF.

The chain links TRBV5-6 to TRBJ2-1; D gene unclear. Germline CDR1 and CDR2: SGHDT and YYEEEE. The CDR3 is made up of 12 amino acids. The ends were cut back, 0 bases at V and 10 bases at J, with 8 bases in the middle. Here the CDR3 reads CASSLEQREQFF. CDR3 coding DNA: TGTGCCAGCAGCTTGGAGCAGCGCGAGCAGTTCTTC.

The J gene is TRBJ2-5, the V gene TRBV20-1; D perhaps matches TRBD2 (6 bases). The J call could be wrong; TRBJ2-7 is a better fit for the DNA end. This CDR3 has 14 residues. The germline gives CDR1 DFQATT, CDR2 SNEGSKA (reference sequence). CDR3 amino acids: CSALGGAGPYEQYF. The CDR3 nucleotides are TGCAGTGCTCTCGGAGGGGCAGGACCCTACGAGCAGTACTTC.

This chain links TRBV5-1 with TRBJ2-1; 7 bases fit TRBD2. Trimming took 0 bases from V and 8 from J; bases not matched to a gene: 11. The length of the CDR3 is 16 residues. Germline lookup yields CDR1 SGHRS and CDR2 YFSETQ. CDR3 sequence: CASSLVMASGSDEQFF. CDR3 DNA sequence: TGCGCCAGCAGCTTGGTTATGGCTAGCGGTAGCGATGAGCAGTTCTTC.

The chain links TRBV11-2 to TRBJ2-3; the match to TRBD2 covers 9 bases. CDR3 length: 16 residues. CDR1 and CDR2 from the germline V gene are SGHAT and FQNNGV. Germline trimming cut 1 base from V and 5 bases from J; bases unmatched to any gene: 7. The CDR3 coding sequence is TGTGCCAGCAGCTTAGGGGGGACTAGCCAGATAGATACGCAGTATTTT. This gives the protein CASSLGGTSQIDTQYF. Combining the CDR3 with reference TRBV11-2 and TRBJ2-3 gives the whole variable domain EAGVAQSPRYKIIEKRQSVAFWCNPISGHATLYWYQQILGQGPKLLIQFQNNGVVDDSQLPKDRFSAERLKGVDSTLKIQPAKLEDSAVYLCASSLGGTSQIDTQYFGPGTRLTVL.

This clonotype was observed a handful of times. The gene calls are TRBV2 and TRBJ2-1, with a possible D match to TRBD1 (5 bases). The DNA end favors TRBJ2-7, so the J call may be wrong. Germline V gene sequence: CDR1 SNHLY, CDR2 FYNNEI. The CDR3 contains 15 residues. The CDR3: CASSKGLSSSYEQYV. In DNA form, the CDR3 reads TGTGCCAGCAGCAAGGGGCTGTCGAGCTCCTACGAGCAGTACGTC.

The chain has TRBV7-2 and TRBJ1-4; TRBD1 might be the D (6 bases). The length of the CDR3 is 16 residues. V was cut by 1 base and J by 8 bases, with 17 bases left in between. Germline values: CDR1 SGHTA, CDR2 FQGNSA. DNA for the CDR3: TGTGCCAGCAGCTTAGGAGGTTTGGGGGCAGGGGAAAAACTGTTTTTT. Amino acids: CASSLGGLGAGEKLFF.

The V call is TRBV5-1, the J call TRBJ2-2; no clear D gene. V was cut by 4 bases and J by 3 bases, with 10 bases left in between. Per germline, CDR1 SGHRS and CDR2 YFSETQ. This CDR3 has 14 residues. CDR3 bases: TGCGCCAGCAGCATCCTAGATCACACCGGGGAGCTGTTTTTT. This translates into CASSILDHTGELFF. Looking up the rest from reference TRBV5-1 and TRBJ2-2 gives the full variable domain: KAGVTQTPRYLIKTRGQQVTLSCSPISGHRSVSWYQQTPGQGLQFLFEYFSETQRNKGNFPGRFSGRQFSNSRSEMNVSTLELGDSALYLCASSILDHTGELFFGEGSRLTVL.

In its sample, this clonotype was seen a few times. The CDR3 reads CASSYGTGDIYGYTF. The CDR3, as DNA: TGTGCCAGCAGCTACGGGACAGGTGACATCTATGGCTACACCTTC. V and J are TRBV6-2 or TRBV6-3 and TRBJ1-2; TRBD1 agrees at 8 bases. V lost 6 bases to trimming and J lost 4 bases; unmatched junction nucleotides: 10. CDR1 and CDR2 from the germline V gene are MNHEY and SVGEGT. The CDR3 contains 15 residues.

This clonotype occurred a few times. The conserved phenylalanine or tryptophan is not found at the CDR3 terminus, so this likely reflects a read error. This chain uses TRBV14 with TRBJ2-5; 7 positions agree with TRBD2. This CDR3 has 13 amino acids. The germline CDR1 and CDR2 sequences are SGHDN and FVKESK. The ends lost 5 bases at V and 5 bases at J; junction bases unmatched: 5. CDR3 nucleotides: TGTGCCAGCAGCATGGCGGGAGCTGAGACCCAGTACTCC. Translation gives CASSMAGAETQYS.

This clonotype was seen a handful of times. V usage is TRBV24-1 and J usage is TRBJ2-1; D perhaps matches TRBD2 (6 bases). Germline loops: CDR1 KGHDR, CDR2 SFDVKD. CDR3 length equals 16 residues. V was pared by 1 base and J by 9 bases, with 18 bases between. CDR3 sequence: CATSDFGAGKSGEQFF. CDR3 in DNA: TGTGCCACCAGTGATTTCGGAGCGGGTAAGAGTGGTGAGCAGTTCTTC.

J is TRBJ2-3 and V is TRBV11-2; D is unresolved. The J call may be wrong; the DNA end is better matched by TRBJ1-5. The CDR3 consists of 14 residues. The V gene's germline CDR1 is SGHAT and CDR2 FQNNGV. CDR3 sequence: CASSLADSTDTQHF. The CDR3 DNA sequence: TGTGCCAGCAGCTTAGCAGACTCCACAGATACGCAGCATTTT.

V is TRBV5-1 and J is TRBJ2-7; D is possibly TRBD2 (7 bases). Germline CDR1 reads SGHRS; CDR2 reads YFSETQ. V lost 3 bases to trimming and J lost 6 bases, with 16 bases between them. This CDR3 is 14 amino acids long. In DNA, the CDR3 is TGCGCCAGCAGCTCCTCTGCGGGGGCCCCCGAGCAGTACTTC. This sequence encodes CASSSSAGAPEQYF.

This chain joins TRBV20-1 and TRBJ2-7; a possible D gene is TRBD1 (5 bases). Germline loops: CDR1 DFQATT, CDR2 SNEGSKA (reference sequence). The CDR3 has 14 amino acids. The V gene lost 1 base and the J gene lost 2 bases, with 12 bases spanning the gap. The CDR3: CSARVRTSTYEQYF. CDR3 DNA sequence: TGCAGTGCTAGAGTCAGGACATCAACCTACGAGCAGTACTTC.

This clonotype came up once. The CDR3 loop reads CSAFNAGIEQYF. The CDR3 DNA is TGCAGTGCTTTTAACGCAGGGATCGAGCAGTACTTC. The chain carries TRBV20-1 and TRBJ2-5; the D gene is possibly TRBD1 (5 bases). With the DNA end fitting TRBJ2-7 better, the J assignment may be wrong. Germline V gene sequence: CDR1 DFQATT, CDR2 SNEGSKA (reference sequence). There are 12 residues in the CDR3.

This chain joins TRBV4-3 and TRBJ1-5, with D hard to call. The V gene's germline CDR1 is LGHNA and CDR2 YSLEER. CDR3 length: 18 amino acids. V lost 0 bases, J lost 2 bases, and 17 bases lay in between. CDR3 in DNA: TGCGCCAGCAGCCAAGATCAGATTAATTGGGGTGGCAATCAGCCCCAGCATTTT. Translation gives CASSQDQINWGGNQPQHF.

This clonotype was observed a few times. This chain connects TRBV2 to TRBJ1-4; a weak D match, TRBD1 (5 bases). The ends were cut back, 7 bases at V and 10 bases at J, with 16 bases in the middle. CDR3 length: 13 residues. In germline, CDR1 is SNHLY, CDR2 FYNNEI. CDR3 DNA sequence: TGTGCCAGCACAGTGGGCAGGGAGGGAAAACTGTTTTTT. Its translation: CASTVGREGKLFF.

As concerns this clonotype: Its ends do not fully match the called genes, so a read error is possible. The DNA for the CDR3 is TGTGCCAGCAGCCAAACATACTCCTATAATCCACCCCTCCACTTT. Translation gives CASSQTYSYNPPLHF. The chain is built from TRBV3-1 and TRBJ1-6; D is unclear. The length of the CDR3 is 15 residues. The germline gives CDR1 LGHDT, CDR2 YNNKEL (reference sequence).

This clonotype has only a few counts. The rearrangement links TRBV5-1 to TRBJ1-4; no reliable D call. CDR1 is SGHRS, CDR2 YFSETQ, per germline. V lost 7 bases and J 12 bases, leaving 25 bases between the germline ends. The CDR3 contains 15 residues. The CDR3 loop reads CASSQLSPPLEELFF. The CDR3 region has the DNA TGCGCCAGCTCCCAGTTGAGCCCACCTTTGGAGGAACTGTTTTTT. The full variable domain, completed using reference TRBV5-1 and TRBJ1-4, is KAGVTQTPRYLIKTRGQQVTLSCSPISGHRSVSWYQQTPGQGLQFLFEYFSETQRNKGNFPGRFSGRQFSNSRSEMNVSTLELGDSALYLCASSQLSPPLEELFFGSGTQLSVL.

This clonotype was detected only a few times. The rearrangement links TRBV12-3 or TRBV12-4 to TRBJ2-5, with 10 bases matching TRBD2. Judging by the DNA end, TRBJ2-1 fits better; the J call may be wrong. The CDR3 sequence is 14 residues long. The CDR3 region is CASLRTSGMNEQFF. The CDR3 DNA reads TGTGCCAGCCTACGGACTAGCGGAATGAACGAGCAGTTCTTC.

CDR3 amino acids: CASSVGGLGTDTQHF. Here the CDR3 DNA reads TGTGCCAGCAGCGTAGGTGGACTAGGGACAGATACGCAGCATTTT. V and J are TRBV9 and TRBJ2-3; 7 positions match TRBD1. The end of the DNA aligns better with TRBJ1-5, so the J call may be wrong. Germline assignment: CDR1 SGDLS and CDR2 YYNGEE. This CDR3 has 15 residues.

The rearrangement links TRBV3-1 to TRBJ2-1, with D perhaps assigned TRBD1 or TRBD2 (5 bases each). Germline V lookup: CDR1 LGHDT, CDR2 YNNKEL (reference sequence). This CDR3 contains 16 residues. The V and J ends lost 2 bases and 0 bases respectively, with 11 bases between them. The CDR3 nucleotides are TGTGCCAGCAGCCAAAGGGACCCGAGCTCCTACAATGAGCAGTTCTTC. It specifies CASSQRDPSSYNEQFF.

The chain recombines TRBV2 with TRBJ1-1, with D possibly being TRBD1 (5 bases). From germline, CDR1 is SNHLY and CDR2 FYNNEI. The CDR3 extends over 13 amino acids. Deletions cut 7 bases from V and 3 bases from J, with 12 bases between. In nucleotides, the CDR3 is TGTGCCAGCACTCGAGGGGTGGACACTGAAGCTTTCTTT. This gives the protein CASTRGVDTEAFF.

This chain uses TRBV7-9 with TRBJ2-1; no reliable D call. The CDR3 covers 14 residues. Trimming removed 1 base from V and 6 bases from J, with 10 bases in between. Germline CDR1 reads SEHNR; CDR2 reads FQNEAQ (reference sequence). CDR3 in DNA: TGTGCCAGCAGCTTAGTATCCTACCCCAATGAGCAGTTCTTC. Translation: CASSLVSYPNEQFF.

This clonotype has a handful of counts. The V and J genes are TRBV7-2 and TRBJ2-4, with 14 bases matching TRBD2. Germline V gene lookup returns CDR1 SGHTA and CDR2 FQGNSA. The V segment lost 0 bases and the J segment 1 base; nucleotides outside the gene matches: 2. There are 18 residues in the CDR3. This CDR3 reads CASSLAWTSGRAKNIQYF. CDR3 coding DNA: TGTGCCAGCAGCTTAGCGTGGACTAGCGGGAGGGCCAAAAACATTCAGTACTTC.

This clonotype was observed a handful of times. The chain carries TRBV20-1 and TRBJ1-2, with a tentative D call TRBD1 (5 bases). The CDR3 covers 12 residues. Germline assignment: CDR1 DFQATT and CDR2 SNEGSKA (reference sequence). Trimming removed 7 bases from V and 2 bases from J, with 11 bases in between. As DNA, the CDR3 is TGCAGTGTCTGGGGCGCAAACTATGGCTACACCTTC. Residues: CSVWGANYGYTF.

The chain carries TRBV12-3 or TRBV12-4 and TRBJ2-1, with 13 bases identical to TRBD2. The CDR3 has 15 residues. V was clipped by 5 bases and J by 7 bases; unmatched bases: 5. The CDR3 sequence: CASSRTSGSRNEQFF. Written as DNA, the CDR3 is TGTGCCAGCAGTAGGACTAGCGGGAGTAGGAATGAGCAGTTCTTC.

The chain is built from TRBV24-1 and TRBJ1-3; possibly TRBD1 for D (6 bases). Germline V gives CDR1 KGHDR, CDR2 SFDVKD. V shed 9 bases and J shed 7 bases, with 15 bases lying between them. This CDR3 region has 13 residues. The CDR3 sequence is CATSNRDDNTIYF. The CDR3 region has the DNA TGTGCCACCTCCAACAGGGATGACAACACCATATATTTT.

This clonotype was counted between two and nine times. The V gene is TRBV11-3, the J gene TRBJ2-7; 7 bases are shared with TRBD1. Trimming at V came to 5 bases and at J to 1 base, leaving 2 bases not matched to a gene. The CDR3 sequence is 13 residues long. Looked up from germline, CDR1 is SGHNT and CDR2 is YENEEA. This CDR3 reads CASSPQGSYEQYV. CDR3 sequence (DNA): TGTGCCAGCAGCCCACAGGGGTCCTACGAGCAGTACGTC.

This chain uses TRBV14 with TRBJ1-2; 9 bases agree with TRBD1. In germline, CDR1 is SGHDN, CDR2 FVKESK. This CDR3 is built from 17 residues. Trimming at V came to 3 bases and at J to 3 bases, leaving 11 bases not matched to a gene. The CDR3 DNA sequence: TGTGCCAGCAGCCAGAACCGGGACAGGGCTCGGGACTATGGCTACACCTTC. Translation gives CASSQNRDRARDYGYTF.